This is a list of T cell receptor beta chains from one sample in a study of shared clonotypes between healthy human individuals. Assay used: immunoSEQ multiplex PCR; TCRdb lists only in-frame clones, some missing. The repertoire consists of roughly 650,000 clones, with roughly 96% occurring once and the leading ten covering 0.11%. Sequencing used naive CD8+ T cells sorted from blood. These receptors were collected from a woman in her 30s in good health. Each CDR3 is given with its conserved first and last residue. The D gene is left open where the match is weak. Size is stated for part of the rows, as once, few or many counts, or as a class when the clone is expanded.

>TRBV7-2|.|.|TRBJ2-1
TGTGCCAGCAGCTTAGGGCCAGCGGCGCCTTACAATGAGCAGTTCTTC
CASSLGPAAPYNEQFF
>TRBV28|.|TRBD2|TRBJ2-7
TGTGCCAGCAGTGACCCGGGGGGTGGGCGTACCTACGAGCAGTACTTC
CASSDPGGGRTYEQYF
>TRBV13|.|.|TRBJ1-1
TGTGCCAGCAGCTTAACAGGAGACACTGAAGCTTTCTTT
CASSLTGDTEAFF
>TRBV27|.|TRBD1|TRBJ1-2
TGTGCCAGCAGTCCATTACCGGACAGGGTTAATCATGGCTACACCTTC
CASSPLPDRVNHGYTF
>TRBV7-9|.|TRBD1|TRBJ2-7
TGTGCCAGCAGCACCGGGACAGAGGCCTACGAGCAGTACTTC
CASSTGTEAYEQYF
>TRBV4-1|.|TRBD2|TRBJ2-5
TGCGCCAGCAACACGGGACTAGCGGGAGGCGGGACCCAGTACTTC
CASNTGLAGGGTQYF
>TRBV12-2|.|.|TRBJ1-2
TGTGCAAGTCGCTCAGCTCCTCTGAGGGGGCGCGACTATGGCTACACCTTC
CASRSAPLRGRDYGYTF
>TRBV9|.|TRBD2|TRBJ2-1
TGTGCCAGCAGCTCCTACCGGGACTACCGAGATGAGCAGTTCTTC
CASSSYRDYRDEQFF
>TRBV9|.|TRBD1|TRBJ1-4
TGTGCCAGCAGCGCCTCAGGGGGCAGAAGTGAAAAACTGTTTTTT
CASSASGGRSEKLFF
>TRBV4-1|.|.|TRBJ1-1
TGCGCCAGCAGCCAACAGAAGGGCACTGAAGCTTTCTTT
CASSQQKGTEAFF
>TRBV28|.|.|TRBJ1-5
TGTGCCAGCCAGGACGCGACCAATCAGCCCCAGCATTTT
CASQDATNQPQHF
>TRBV7-9|.|.|TRBJ1-1
TGTGCCAGCAGCTTAGTTGGCGGGAACACTGAAGCTTTCTTT
CASSLVGGNTEAFF
>TRBV28|.|.|TRBJ1-5
TGTGCCAGCAGTTTAGGGATAAACGGGGGGGGCCGAGAGCCCCAGCATTTT
CASSLGINGGGREPQHF
>TRBV7-9|.|.|TRBJ2-3
TGTGCCAGCAGCTCCGGTAGAGGTTGGGATACGCAGTATTTT
CASSSGRGWDTQYF
>TRBV15|.|.|TRBJ2-7
TGTGCCACCAGCAGTATAGCCGCATCCTACGAGCAGTACTTC
CATSSIAASYEQYF
>TRBV5-4|once|.|TRBJ2-1
TGTGCCAGCAGCCCGCAGCGGAGGAGCTCCTACAATGAGCAGTTCTTC
CASSPQRRSSYNEQFF
>TRBV7-8|.|.|TRBJ2-1
TGTGCCAGCAGCTTAGCTCACAATGAGCAGTTCTTC
CASSLAHNEQFF
>TRBV9|.|.|TRBJ2-7
TGTGCCAGCAGCGTTAGCGGAGCGGCCTACGAGCAGTACTTC
CASSVSGAAYEQYF
>TRBV6-5|.|.|TRBJ2-5
TGTGCCAGCAGCCGGTCTCGAGAGACCCAGTACTTC
CASSRSRETQYF
>TRBV7-6|.|TRBD2|TRBJ2-1
TGTGCCAGCAGCCCAAGGACTAGCGGGAGTGGAGGCGGTGGGAATGAGCAGTTCTTC
CASSPRTSGSGGGGNEQFF
>TRBV14|.|TRBD1|TRBJ2-5
TGTGCCAGCAGCCGCATCCCGGGACAGGGAGAGACCCAGTACTTC
CASSRIPGQGETQYF
>TRBV27|once|.|TRBJ1-2
TGTGCCAGCAGTCCCCGGGGGCAATTCCTTCTGGGCTACACCTTC
CASSPRGQFLLGYTF
>TRBV2|.|TRBD2|TRBJ2-3
TGTGCCAGACAAACTAGCGCGCCAAGAGATACGCAGTATTTT
CARQTSAPRDTQYF
>TRBV15|.|TRBD2|TRBJ2-5
TGTGCCACCAGCAGAGATCGGAAGTGGGAGGGCTCGAAAGAGACCCAGTACTTC
CATSRDRKWEGSKETQYF
>TRBV7-9|.|.|TRBJ2-1
TGTGCCAGCAGTAGCGGTCCCGACAATGAGCAGTTCTTC
CASSSGPDNEQFF
>TRBV30|.|TRBD2|TRBJ2-2
TGTGCCTGGAGTGTATTAGCGGGTTTCACCGGGGAGCTGTTTTTT
CAWSVLAGFTGELFF
>TRBV11-2|.|TRBD2|TRBJ2-1
TGTGCCAGCAGCTTGGCTAGCGGGAGGAATGAGCAGTTCTTC
CASSLASGRNEQFF
>TRBV5-8|.|.|TRBJ2-7
TGTGCCAGCAGCTCCAAGTACGAGCAGTACTTC
CASSSKYEQYF
>TRBV7-8|.|TRBD1|TRBJ2-7
TGTGCCAGCAGTTGGGACAGTCAAAACGAGCAGTACTTC
CASSWDSQNEQYF
>TRBV13|.|.|TRBJ2-7
TGTGCCAGCAGCGCGGCCAGGGGCCACTCCTACGAGCAGTACTTC
CASSAARGHSYEQYF
>TRBV4-1|once|.|TRBJ2-6
TGCGCCAGCAGCGCACGACAGGGAGGAGGCACTGGGGCCAACGTCCTGACTTTC
CASSARQGGGTGANVLTF
>TRBV7-9|.|.|TRBJ2-3
TGTGCCAGCAGCTTATCCGCGGGACTTAGCACAGATACGCAGTATTTT
CASSLSAGLSTDTQYF
>TRBV28|.|.|TRBJ1-3
TGTGCCAGCAGTTTTGGGTTGGGAAACACCATATATTTT
CASSFGLGNTIYF
>TRBV7-9|.|TRBD1|TRBJ1-5
TGTGCCAGCAGCCCCGATGGGAGGGGGCTTCAGCCCCAGCATTTT
CASSPDGRGLQPQHF
>TRBV4-1|once|.|TRBJ1-2
TGCGCCAGCAGCCAGGACGACAGTTCGCGGCACTATGGCTACACCTTC
CASSQDDSSRHYGYTF
>TRBV2|.|.|TRBJ1-5
TGTGCCAGCAGTGAACAGGCTCCGCCCAATCAGCCCCAGCATTTT
CASSEQAPPNQPQHF
>TRBV5-1|.|.|TRBJ1-1
TGCGCCAGCAGCTTGGGGCAGGGTGGCACTGAAGCTTTCTTT
CASSLGQGGTEAFF
>TRBV7-9|.|TRBD2|TRBJ2-2
TGTGCGCGGGGGGGCCCGAACACCGGGGAGCTGTTTTTT
CARGGPNTGELFF
>TRBV7-6|.|.|TRBJ2-7
TGTGCCAGCAGCCCCGCCGGGGGCGGGCCAAGCTCCTACGAGCAGTACTTC
CASSPAGGGPSSYEQYF
>TRBV5-4|.|.|TRBJ1-1
TGTGCCAGCAGCTTAAACTCGGGACTCAACACTGAAGCTTTCTTT
CASSLNSGLNTEAFF
>TRBV9|few|.|TRBJ1-1
TGTGCCAGCGGAGGGAACACTGAAGCTTTCTTT
CASGGNTEAFF
>TRBV28|.|.|TRBJ2-7
TGTGCCAGCAGCCTGGAAGGGCTGTACGAGCAGTACTTC
CASSLEGLYEQYF
>TRBV19|.|TRBD1|TRBJ2-5
TGTGCCAGTAGTAATTTACGGACAGGGGACGAGACCCAGTACTTC
CASSNLRTGDETQYF
>TRBV7-6|.|.|TRBJ2-3
TGTGCCAGCAGCTTAGCCCTCACAGATACGCAGTATTTT
CASSLALTDTQYF
>TRBV28|.|.|TRBJ1-5
TGTGCCAGCGACTCCGACAGTGGAAATCAGCCCCAGCATTTT
CASDSDSGNQPQHF
>TRBV28|.|TRBD1|TRBJ1-2
TGTGCCAGCAGACCTGACAGGGGAAGAAGGTCTAACTATGGCTACACCTTC
CASRPDRGRRSNYGYTF
>TRBV28|once|TRBD1|TRBJ1-5
TGTGCCAGCAGTTCCACAGGGGTCAATCAGCCCCAGCATTTT
CASSSTGVNQPQHF
>TRBV28|.|TRBD2|TRBJ2-2
TGTGCCAGCAGTCCATATAGCGGGGCATCCGGGGAGCTGTTTTTT
CASSPYSGASGELFF
>TRBV28|.|.|TRBJ1-1
TGTGCCAGCACCGAACAGGGTGGGAGCACTGAAGCTTTCTTT
CASTEQGGSTEAFF
>TRBV27|.|.|TRBJ2-2
TGTGCCAGCAGTTTATCCGCAGGGGCGACCGGGGAGCTGTTTTTT
CASSLSAGATGELFF
>TRBV13|.|TRBD2|TRBJ2-1
TGTGCCAGCAGGGGGCGCGGGAGTGGATTCAATGAGCAGTTCTTC
CASRGRGSGFNEQFF
>TRBV6-1|.|.|TRBJ2-3
TGTGCCAGCAGTGACCTCAACATCCTCACAGATACGCAGTATTTT
CASSDLNILTDTQYF
>TRBV2|.|TRBD1|TRBJ2-1
TGTGCCAGCAGTTGGGGGACAGCGAATGAGCAGTTCTTC
CASSWGTANEQFF
>TRBV7-9|once|.|TRBJ2-2
TGTGCCAGCAGCTCGAGCAAGGGTAGGGGTTGGAACACCGGGGAGCTGTTTTTT
CASSSSKGRGWNTGELFF
>TRBV7-9|.|.|TRBJ1-1
TGTGCCAGCAGCATGACGGGAGATATCACTGAAGCTTTCTTT
CASSMTGDITEAFF
>TRBV5-6|.|.|TRBJ2-2
TGTGCCAGCAGCACCGACGCGAACACCGGGGAGCTGTTTTTT
CASSTDANTGELFF
>TRBV28|.|TRBD1|TRBJ1-2
TGTGCCAGCAGTTTCTCGCCGGGACAGGGGTTGAACTATGGCTACACCTTC
CASSFSPGQGLNYGYTF
>TRBV27|.|.|TRBJ2-1
TGTGCCAGCGGAGATGAGCAGTTCTTC
CASGDEQFF
>TRBV27|.|.|TRBJ1-5
TGTGCCAGCAGTTTATATTTCCCCCAGCCCCAGCATTTT
CASSLYFPQPQHF